A selection of T cell receptor beta chains follows, all from one sample in a study of blood T cell repertoires in COVID-19. Profiled with immunoSEQ multiplex PCR; TCRdb holds only in-frame clones, not every one. This table has about 60,000 clones, around four fifths appearing once. What was sequenced was peripheral blood. All receptors come from a human donor in a cohort sampled during active COVID-19. Each CDR3 is given with its conserved first and last residue. Fields, in order: clone size, V gene, J gene, D gene, CDR3 DNA, CDR3 protein. A D gene is named only where the DNA matches it firmly. Clone size appears in some rows only: once, few, many, or a class for an expanded clone.

size: NA; V: TRBV7-2; J: TRBJ2-5; D: NA; DNA: TGTGCCAGCAGCTTAGGGGGCGCAGGCCGAGTGGAGACCCAGTACTTC; CDR3: CASSLGGAGRVETQYF
size: NA; V: TRBV6-1; J: TRBJ1-4; D: TRBD1; DNA: TGTGCCAGCAGTGAAGGGACAGGTTATGAAAAACTGTTTTTT; CDR3: CASSEGTGYEKLFF
size: NA; V: TRBV6-5; J: TRBJ1-5; D: NA; DNA: TGTGCCAGCAAACTCGGCAATCAGCCCCAGCATTTT; CDR3: CASKLGNQPQHF
size: NA; V: TRBV25-1; J: TRBJ2-2; D: TRBD1; DNA: TGTGCCAGCAGGGACAGGGTGTACACCGGGGAGCTGTTTTTT; CDR3: CASRDRVYTGELFF
size: few; V: TRBV29-1; J: TRBJ2-5; D: TRBD1; DNA: TGCAGCGTTGAAGAGGAGGACAGGGGGACGCTAGAGACCCAGTACTTC; CDR3: CSVEEEDRGTLETQYF
size: few; V: TRBV5-4; J: TRBJ2-2; D: NA; DNA: TGTGCCAGCAGCGTTAGGGGCCCCGGGGAGCTGTTTTTT; CDR3: CASSVRGPGELFF
size: NA; V: TRBV7-9; J: TRBJ2-5; D: TRBD1; DNA: TGTGCCAGCAGCTCTCGAGAATTCGCGACAGGGGGCGTTACGGAGACCCAGTACTTC; CDR3: CASSSREFATGGVTETQYF
size: few; V: TRBV19; J: TRBJ1-2; D: TRBD1; DNA: TGTGCCAGTAGTAGTCCGGACAGGAGAGTCTATGGCTACACCTTC; CDR3: CASSSPDRRVYGYTF
size: NA; V: TRBV6-5; J: TRBJ1-3; D: TRBD1; DNA: TGTGCCAGCAGGAGGGGGACAGACCGAAACACCATATATTTT; CDR3: CASRRGTDRNTIYF
size: NA; V: TRBV27; J: TRBJ2-7; D: NA; DNA: TGTGCCAGCAGTTTGGGGCAAAGATACTACGAGCAGTACTTC; CDR3: CASSLGQRYYEQYF
size: NA; V: TRBV27; J: TRBJ2-1; D: TRBD2; DNA: TGTGCCAGCAGTTTATCAGCGGGGGGGCAAGACAATGAGCAGTTCTTC; CDR3: CASSLSAGGQDNEQFF
size: few; V: TRBV5-4; J: TRBJ2-4; D: NA; DNA: TGTGCCAGCAGCCTTACTCCGGCGGGCGAGCGGGCCAAAAACATTCAGTACTTC; CDR3: CASSLTPAGERAKNIQYF
size: NA; V: TRBV3-1/TRBV3-2; J: TRBJ2-1; D: NA; DNA: TGTGCCAGCAGCCAAGCCGAAGTATGGGGGCCTAGGTACAATGAGCAGTTCTTC; CDR3: CASSQAEVWGPRYNEQFF
size: many; V: TRBV19; J: TRBJ2-7; D: NA; DNA: TGTGCCAGTAGTGGTAGCGGAATCACCTACGAGCAGTACTTC; CDR3: CASSGSGITYEQYF
size: NA; V: TRBV6-5; J: TRBJ2-7; D: NA; DNA: TGTGCCAGCAGTCCCCTATCTACGGGCTCCTACGAGCAGTACTTC; CDR3: CASSPLSTGSYEQYF
size: NA; V: TRBV4-1; J: TRBJ2-3; D: TRBD2; DNA: TGCGCCAGCAGCCAAGTTGGTAGCGGGAGGGGAGATACGCAGTATTTT; CDR3: CASSQVGSGRGDTQYF
size: NA; V: TRBV30; J: TRBJ1-1; D: NA; DNA: TGTGCCTGGAGTGGACAGTTGAACACTGAAGCTTTCTTT; CDR3: CAWSGQLNTEAFF
size: NA; V: TRBV6-1; J: TRBJ1-2; D: NA; DNA: TGTGCCAGCAGTGAAGGGGGGCTAGCAAACTATGGCTACACCTTC; CDR3: CASSEGGLANYGYTF
size: NA; V: TRBV4-1; J: TRBJ2-1; D: TRBD1; DNA: TGCGCCAGCAGCCGGGGGACAGGGGCGTTAGGAACGGGCCATGAGCAGTTCTTC; CDR3: CASSRGTGALGTGHEQFF
size: NA; V: TRBV6-5; J: TRBJ2-2; D: NA; DNA: TGTGCCAGCAGTTCCCTCACAGGGTCCGGGGAGCTGTTTTTT; CDR3: CASSSLTGSGELFF
size: NA; V: TRBV27; J: TRBJ2-1; D: TRBD2; DNA: TGTGCCACCTCGCTAGCGGGGGGGTCCTACAATGAGCAGTTCTTC; CDR3: CATSLAGGSYNEQFF
size: NA; V: TRBV10-2; J: TRBJ1-1; D: NA; DNA: TGCGCCAGCAGTGCCGGGGGCGGGGGTTGGAGTGAAGCTTTCTTT; CDR3: CASSAGGGGWSEAFF
size: NA; V: TRBV28; J: TRBJ1-6; D: NA; DNA: TGTGCCAGCAGGATAGGGGGTTCTAGCTCCTATAATTCACCCCTCCACTTT; CDR3: CASRIGGSSSYNSPLHF
size: few; V: TRBV5-8; J: TRBJ2-4; D: NA; DNA: TGTGCCAGCAGCTTCCGGGAGAAAAACATTCAGTACTTC; CDR3: CASSFREKNIQYF
size: NA; V: TRBV10-3; J: TRBJ1-6; D: TRBD1; DNA: TGTGCCATCAGAGGGGGCGAGACACCCCTCCACTTT; CDR3: CAIRGGETPLHF
size: few; V: TRBV6-2/TRBV6-3; J: TRBJ1-2; D: NA; DNA: TGTGCCAGCAGTCCCAGAAGGGGGAACTATGGCTACACCTTC; CDR3: CASSPRRGNYGYTF
size: many; V: TRBV24-1; J: TRBJ1-1; D: NA; DNA: TGTGCCACCAGTGATTCCACGGGAGCTTTCTTT; CDR3: CATSDSTGAFF
size: NA; V: TRBV19; J: TRBJ2-6; D: TRBD1; DNA: TGTGCCAGTAGTCCCGGGACAGGGAATTCTGGGGCCAACGTCCTGACTTTC; CDR3: CASSPGTGNSGANVLTF
size: NA; V: TRBV2; J: TRBJ1-6; D: NA; DNA: TGTGCCAGCGGGAGAGACAATAATTCACCCCTCCACTTT; CDR3: CASGRDNNSPLHF
size: few; V: TRBV5-4; J: TRBJ2-1; D: NA; DNA: TGTGCCAGCAGCTTGGAATCTAGTGCCCATGAGCAGTTCTTC; CDR3: CASSLESSAHEQFF
size: NA; V: TRBV12-3/TRBV12-4; J: TRBJ1-2; D: NA; DNA: TGTGCCAGCAGTTTAAGGGGTAGTGGCTACACCTTC; CDR3: CASSLRGSGYTF
size: NA; V: TRBV6-6; J: TRBJ1-1; D: TRBD1; DNA: TGTGCCAGCAGCCAACAGGGGGCGCGTGGTACTGAAGCTTTCTTT; CDR3: CASSQQGARGTEAFF
size: NA; V: TRBV30; J: TRBJ1-5; D: NA; DNA: TGTGCCTGGAGCCGAGGGGGACAACGCAATCAGCCCCAGCATTTT; CDR3: CAWSRGGQRNQPQHF
size: NA; V: TRBV28; J: TRBJ2-5; D: TRBD1; DNA: TGTGCCAGCAGTTGGGGACAGGGGGGAAAAGAGACCCAGTACTTC; CDR3: CASSWGQGGKETQYF
size: NA; V: TRBV6-2/TRBV6-3; J: TRBJ1-5; D: TRBD1; DNA: TGTGCCAGCAGCAGTGCAAAGGGGGCATACAATCAGCCCCAGCATTTT; CDR3: CASSSAKGAYNQPQHF
size: NA; V: TRBV3-1/TRBV3-2; J: TRBJ2-7; D: NA; DNA: TGTGCCAGCAGCCTCTGGGAGGAAAGCTACGAGCAGTACTTC; CDR3: CASSLWEESYEQYF
size: NA; V: TRBV4-2; J: TRBJ2-5; D: TRBD1; DNA: TGTGCCAGCAGCCAAGATTTGACAGGGGAAGAGACCCAGTACTTC; CDR3: CASSQDLTGEETQYF
size: NA; V: TRBV18; J: TRBJ2-7; D: NA; DNA: TGTGCCAGCTCTGCGGCTGTTGGCCCCTACGAGCAGTACTTC; CDR3: CASSAAVGPYEQYF
size: NA; V: TRBV12-5; J: TRBJ2-1; D: NA; DNA: TGTGCTAGTGGTTTGAGGTTAGCGTATGAGCAGTTCTTC; CDR3: CASGLRLAYEQFF
size: NA; V: TRBV11-2; J: TRBJ1-6; D: TRBD1; DNA: TGTGCCAGCAGCTTGGGGACAGATGGGTCACCCCTCCACTTT; CDR3: CASSLGTDGSPLHF
size: NA; V: TRBV9; J: TRBJ1-6; D: TRBD1; DNA: TGTGCCAGCAGCCTCGGGACAGTTAATTCACCCCTCCACTTT; CDR3: CASSLGTVNSPLHF
size: NA; V: TRBV5-4; J: TRBJ2-2; D: TRBD1; DNA: TGTGCCAGCAGCCCGGGACAGGGAGGAAACACCGGGGAGCTGTTTTTT; CDR3: CASSPGQGGNTGELFF
size: NA; V: TRBV7-4; J: TRBJ1-4; D: NA; DNA: TGTGCCAGCAGCTACAAACAGGGATGGGCCTGTGCAACTAATGAAAAACTGTTTTTT; CDR3: CASSYKQGWACATNEKLFF
size: few; V: TRBV18; J: TRBJ1-3; D: NA; DNA: TGTGCCAGCTCACCACCGCGGGCGAACTCTGGAAACACCATATATTTT; CDR3: CASSPPRANSGNTIYF
size: NA; V: TRBV5-1; J: TRBJ2-2; D: NA; DNA: TGCGCCAGCAGCTTGGAAGGATTTGGGACACCGAACACCGGGGAGCTGTTTTTT; CDR3: CASSLEGFGTPNTGELFF
size: NA; V: TRBV2; J: TRBJ2-3; D: NA; DNA: TGTGCCAGCAGTGAATGGCAGGATACGCAGTATTTT; CDR3: CASSEWQDTQYF
size: few; V: TRBV28; J: TRBJ1-6; D: TRBD1; DNA: TGTGCCAGCAGTGAGGGGGCGAACTCACCCCTCCACTTT; CDR3: CASSEGANSPLHF
size: NA; V: TRBV7-8; J: TRBJ1-5; D: NA; DNA: TGTGCCAGCAGCTTAGTCAGGACATCTTCAAATCAGCCCCAGCATTTT; CDR3: CASSLVRTSSNQPQHF
size: few; V: TRBV3-1/TRBV3-2; J: TRBJ1-3; D: NA; DNA: TGTGCCAGCAGCCCCCCCTCGGTTGAAAACACCATATATTTT; CDR3: CASSPPSVENTIYF
size: NA; V: TRBV19; J: TRBJ2-1; D: TRBD2; DNA: TGTGCCAGTAGGACTAGCGGGAGTCGGAATGAGCAGTTCTTC; CDR3: CASRTSGSRNEQFF
size: few; V: TRBV27; J: TRBJ2-7; D: TRBD2; DNA: TGTGCCAGCAGACGAGCGGGGGCCTACGAGCAGTACTTC; CDR3: CASRRAGAYEQYF
size: NA; V: TRBV18; J: TRBJ2-2; D: NA; DNA: TGTGCCAGCTCAGCGACTAGGGAACACACCGGGGAGCTGTTTTTT; CDR3: CASSATREHTGELFF
size: NA; V: TRBV6-1; J: TRBJ2-1; D: NA; DNA: TGTGCCAGCAGTGAGAGGCGGGAAGGCGAGCAGTTCTTC; CDR3: CASSERREGEQFF
size: NA; V: TRBV18; J: TRBJ1-5; D: NA; DNA: TGTGCCAGCTCACGGTCCGGGGTGGTGGGTCAGCCCCAGCATTTT; CDR3: CASSRSGVVGQPQHF
size: few; V: TRBV5-4; J: TRBJ1-2; D: TRBD1; DNA: TGTGCCAGCAGCCTCCGGGACAGGGAGGACTATGGCTACACCTTC; CDR3: CASSLRDREDYGYTF
size: NA; V: TRBV18; J: TRBJ1-4; D: NA; DNA: TGTGCCAGCTCACCTCAGGGAAGGGAACTGTTTTTT; CDR3: CASSPQGRELFF
size: NA; V: TRBV6-2/TRBV6-3; J: TRBJ2-7; D: TRBD2; DNA: TGTGCCAGCAGTTACCTCGGACTAGCGGGAGCCTCCTACGAGCAGTACTTC; CDR3: CASSYLGLAGASYEQYF
size: NA; V: TRBV12-3/TRBV12-4; J: TRBJ1-2; D: NA; DNA: TGTGCCAGCAGTAACACCAGAGGCTACACCTTC; CDR3: CASSNTRGYTF
size: NA; V: TRBV4-2; J: TRBJ2-2; D: TRBD2; DNA: TGTGCCAGCAGTCCGGCTGGCGGGAGTGGGAACACCGGGGAGCTGTTTTTT; CDR3: CASSPAGGSGNTGELFF